This T cell receptor (beta chain) was captured in a study of CD8+ T cells in alopecia areata. Looking at the study overall: Twice daily, treated patients received 5 to 10 mg of oral tofacitinib. General study findings and limits: Higher clonality than in normal scalp was seen in lesional scalp, especially alopecia totalis/universalis.

It was cDNA, reverse transcribed from extracted RNA, that served as the sequencing template. Data came from immunoSEQ multiplex PCR; TCRdb stores just in-frame clones and leaves some out. The table has 100,000 to 150,000 clones, 45% to 50% seen once. The CDR3 runs 16 residues. CDR1 is LNHDA, CDR2 SQIVND, per germline (reference sequence). Trimming removed 4 bases at V and 4 bases at J, with 17 bases between. PBMCs served as the source from which CD4+ and CD8+ T cells were sorted. Turning to this clone: The antigen remains unidentified.

Material: CD8+ T cells sorted from blood, obtained at week 0. This receptor was obtained from a human donor with alopecia areata. The chain employs TRBV19 and TRBJ2-1; D might be TRBD2 (6 bases). The CDR3 spells CASSNRGEYSYNEQFF. The CDR3 nucleotides are TGTGCCAGTAGTAACCGCGGGGAGTACTCATACAATGAGCAGTTCTTC.